This T cell receptor (beta chain) was documented in a study of beta chain features in type 1 diabetes. Study-wide context: Age, gender, cell numbers and subset yield matched between patients and controls.

Sequencing targeted expressed TCRB transcripts, as all isolated RNA had been reverse transcribed. TCRdb's table, derived via immunoSEQ multiplex PCR, lists solely in-frame clones and lacks some. There are 350,000 to 400,000 clones in the sample; roughly 16% occur only once, and approximately 0.019% lies in the top ten. With V trimmed by 3 bases and J by 6 bases, 5 bases remained unmatched. This CDR3 comprises 15 residues. CDR1 is SEHNR, CDR2 FQNEAQ, per germline (reference sequence). A sort by CD45RO/CCR7/CD25/CD127/CD95/CD27 yielded CD4+ naive, central memory, regulatory and stem cell-like memory cells.

The sample consisted of naive CD4+ T cells from blood. The chain combines TRBV7-9 with TRBJ2-1; TRBD1 matches at 10 bases. The receptor was isolated from a woman under 30 in good health. The CDR3: CASSFLWTGGNEQFF. In nucleotides, the CDR3 is TGTGCCAGCAGCTTCCTCTGGACAGGGGGCAATGAGCAGTTCTTC.